Sequencing of this T cell receptor (beta chain) was carried out in a study of CD8+ T cells in alopecia areata. Trimming stripped 0 bases from V and 0 bases from J, with 15 bases between. Germline V gene lookup returns CDR1 LGHNA and CDR2 YNFKEQ. The CDR3 contains 17 residues. RNA extraction was followed by reverse transcription into cDNA, which acted as the sequencing template. Using immunoSEQ multiplex PCR, the repertoire was profiled, and TCRdb retains in-frame clones only, with some absent. Of 200,000 to 250,000 clones detected, around three fifths appear once; the ten largest clones hold under 5%. Study outcomes and limitations: For lesional scalp, especially alopecia totalis/universalis, clonality was higher than in normal scalp. Mice gave a clearer picture of TCR sharing than patients did, possibly for HLA-related reasons.

This clone has a single count. Its antigen is undetermined. Cell sorting was applied to PBMCs, and CD4+ and CD8+ T cells were collected. The chain links TRBV4-2 to TRBJ2-7; D tentatively fits TRBD1 or TRBD2 (7 bases each). The sequencing input was CD8+ T cells sorted from blood. The receptor was derived from a human donor in good health. The CDR3 is CASSQEAGRDSSYEQYF. Written as DNA, the CDR3 is TGTGCCAGCAGCCAAGAAGCGGGGCGGGACAGCTCCTACGAGCAGTACTTC.